Listed below are T cell receptor beta chains from one sample, sequenced in a study of blood T cell repertoires in COVID-19. The repertoire was sequenced with immunoSEQ multiplex PCR; TCRdb's copy has only in-frame clones and lacks some. This table holds approximately 190,000 clones, 75% to 90% found once. Material for sequencing was peripheral blood. The receptors stem from a man in his 60s with acute or convalescent COVID-19. The CDR3 runs from the conserved cysteine through the conserved F or W. The D gene is left open where the match is weak. Not every row has a clone size; where given, it reads once, few, many or a size class.

V: TRBV30; D: .; J: TRBJ1-6; size: .; length: 15; DNA: TGTGCCTGGAGTGTACGAAGGGGCGGTAATTCACCCCTCCACTTT; CDR3: CAWSVRRGGNSPLHF
V: TRBV6-5; D: TRBD2; J: TRBJ2-1; size: few; length: 14; DNA: TGTGCCAGCACTCTAACCCAGACTAGCGGTGAGCAGTTCTTC; CDR3: CASTLTQTSGEQFF
V: TRBV6-6; D: .; J: TRBJ1-1; size: once; length: 15; DNA: TGTGCCAGCAGGACCCTCGCCAGGGAGAACACTGAAGCTTTCTTT; CDR3: CASRTLARENTEAFF
V: TRBV21-1; D: .; J: TRBJ2-3; size: few; length: 17; DNA: TGTGCCAGCACCGACGAGTGCGTTAGCGGGAGGTTCCCATCGCAGTATTTT; CDR3: CASTDECVSGRFPSQYF
V: TRBV7-2; D: .; J: TRBJ1-5; size: .; length: 15; DNA: TGTGCCAGCAGCTTTAAAGGGGACGCGGGACAGCCCCAGCATTTT; CDR3: CASSFKGDAGQPQHF
V: TRBV2; D: .; J: TRBJ2-7; size: .; length: 13; DNA: TGTGCCAGCAGTGACGGGACAACCTACGAGCAGTACTTC; CDR3: CASSDGTTYEQYF
V: TRBV9; D: .; J: TRBJ1-1; size: .; length: 15; DNA: TGTGCCAGCAGCGTAGATGGAGGGAGGCACACTGAAGCTTTCTTT; CDR3: CASSVDGGRHTEAFF
V: TRBV6-6; D: .; J: TRBJ1-4; size: .; length: 15; DNA: TGTGCCAGCAAACATTCCAGGGGAGCTAATGAAAAACTGTTTTTT; CDR3: CASKHSRGANEKLFF
V: TRBV7-8; D: .; J: TRBJ2-3; size: .; length: 15; DNA: TGTGCCAGCAGCTTAGGGACAGTTAGCACAGATACGCAGTATTTT; CDR3: CASSLGTVSTDTQYF
V: TRBV29-1; D: TRBD1; J: TRBJ2-3; size: once; length: 16; DNA: TGCAGCGCCGAGGAGTATGGACAGGGGCTCACAGATACGCAGTATTTT; CDR3: CSAEEYGQGLTDTQYF
V: TRBV19; D: TRBD1; J: TRBJ2-2; size: once; length: 13; DNA: TGTGCCAGTAGTATGGACAGGGCCGGGGAGCTGTTTTTT; CDR3: CASSMDRAGELFF
V: TRBV6-5; D: .; J: TRBJ2-3; size: .; length: 14; DNA: TGTGCCAGCAGTCCCTCTAGCGGCACAGATACGCAGTATTTT; CDR3: CASSPSSGTDTQYF
V: TRBV11-3; D: .; J: TRBJ2-3; size: .; length: 12; DNA: TGTGCCAGCAGCTTTGGTCCTAAAAAGCAGTATTTT; CDR3: CASSFGPKKQYF
V: TRBV6-2/TRBV6-3; D: .; J: TRBJ1-5; size: .; length: 13; DNA: TGTGCCAGCAGTTCCGACCGGGGGGGGGCCCAGCATTTT; CDR3: CASSSDRGGAQHF
V: TRBV6-2/TRBV6-3; D: .; J: TRBJ2-1; size: .; length: 13; DNA: TGTGCCAGCAGTTACTTCCGTTACAATGAGCAGTTCTTC; CDR3: CASSYFRYNEQFF
V: TRBV28; D: .; J: TRBJ1-2; size: .; length: 15; DNA: TGTGCCAGCAGTCCAGGAGGGGTTCTAAAATATGGCTACACCTTC; CDR3: CASSPGGVLKYGYTF
V: TRBV11-2; D: TRBD2; J: TRBJ2-7; size: .; length: 15; DNA: TGTGCCAGCAGCTTAGCACTAGCGGCCACCTACGAGCAGTACTTC; CDR3: CASSLALAATYEQYF
V: TRBV7-9; D: TRBD1; J: TRBJ1-4; size: .; length: 14; DNA: TGTGCCAGCAGCTCTAGGGGGCTGAGTGAAAAACTGTTTTTT; CDR3: CASSSRGLSEKLFF
V: TRBV10-3; D: TRBD2; J: TRBJ2-1; size: .; length: 14; DNA: TGTGCCATCAAATTAGCGGGAGAGATCAATGAGCAGTTCTTC; CDR3: CAIKLAGEINEQFF
V: TRBV30; D: TRBD1; J: TRBJ2-5; size: .; length: 15; DNA: TGTGCCTGGAGTGTACAAACAGGGGGGAAAGAGACCCAGTACTTC; CDR3: CAWSVQTGGKETQYF